This paragraph covers one T cell receptor beta chain sequence. Its cognate antigen has yet to be identified. There are no base qualities to consult, and no much larger clone falls within one base. This entry belongs to a study of T-cell memory formation after mild COVID-19 (dated by TCRdb to about 2021). As for the study more broadly: TCR sequence clusters from the two donors were found to be largely donor specific. Two young, previously healthy adult volunteers made up the cohort, one male and one female. T-cell clones expanding and contracting after mild COVID-19 in two donors were tracked by longitudinal TCRalpha and TCRbeta repertoire sequencing.

The CDR1 and CDR2 encoded by the germline V gene are SNHLY and FYNNEI. The CDR3 has 14 amino acids, counting the end cysteine and phenylalanine. Solely the CDR3 DNA is kept, with 42 bases framed from the first base. V loses 4 bases, J loses 10 bases, and the germline ends lie 19 bases apart. Ficoll-Paque density gradient centrifugation was the method used to isolate PBMCs. Overall results and qualifications from the work: The study included only two mild cases, and larger cohorts that include severe cases with pre-infection samples were judged to be necessary. SARS-CoV-2 specificity of the second-wave clones peaking on day 37 was not confirmed. From day 15 to 85, contracting clones showed balanced CD4/CD8 phenotypes, whereas a second wave of clones that expanded from day 15 to 37 leaned towards CD4+. The detection of some responding clones in pre-infection memory suggests that pre-existing cross-reactive memory T cells joined the SARS-CoV-2 response. Contracting CD4+ clones appeared mostly in the CM and EM memory subsets, whereas CD8+ clones were enriched in EMRA.

The instrument given in TCRdb is Illumina NovaSeq 6000. cDNA libraries for TCRalpha and TCRbeta were prepared by 5'RACE using constant-segment primers, with sample barcodes and unique molecular identifiers added. Trizol reagent was used to extract RNA from every sample. The libraries were amplified in two PCR steps, and the second step added a second sample barcode and Illumina TruSeq adapters. The libraries were sequenced on an Illumina NovaSeq using 2 x 150 bp paired-end reads. In the source study's methods: Demultiplexing of reads and collapsing into UMI-guided consensus sequences were performed with migec v1.2.7. Using mixcr v2.1.11, the UMI consensuses were aligned to TRA and TRB V and J templates and assembled into clonotypes. Clonotypes were classified as expanded or contracted when called significant by both edgeR and NoisET, with noise models trained on biological replicates. For edgeR calls, the thresholds were a false discovery rate-adjusted p below 0.01 and a log2 fold-change of 1. As an exploratory analysis of dynamics, max-normalized trajectories of the 1000 most abundant clonotypes were examined by PCA with hierarchical clustering. Separately sequenced CD4+ and CD8+ repertoires were used to assign a CD4 or CD8 phenotype to each responding clone. TCRdb ran its own pipeline on the public reads, namely fastp trimming at Q25 and MiXCR clone calling, and kept in-frame beta chains. Rows merge per CDR3 protein into single entries with the most common DNA and genes. TCRdb, not the authors, supplied the V and J calls. The sample table holds under 350,000 distinct CDR3 sequences, of which 16% were seen once. Clones ranked in the top ten supply roughly a fifth of the sample.

The V and J segments used are TRBV2 and TRBJ2-5, with TRBD1 tentatively as D gene (6 bases match). This TCR was sampled from a man in his late teens or twenties who had mild COVID-19 (a few samples of this study predate the infection). The sample titles of this study are shuffled in the database, so cell type and time point are left out; the donor was told from shared clones. The sample was PBMCs or a T cell subset sorted from them (not recorded which). The base sequence is TGTGCCAGCAGTGGTAAACCCCACGCAGGGGACCAGTACTTC. Translated, it reads CASSGKPHAGDQYF.